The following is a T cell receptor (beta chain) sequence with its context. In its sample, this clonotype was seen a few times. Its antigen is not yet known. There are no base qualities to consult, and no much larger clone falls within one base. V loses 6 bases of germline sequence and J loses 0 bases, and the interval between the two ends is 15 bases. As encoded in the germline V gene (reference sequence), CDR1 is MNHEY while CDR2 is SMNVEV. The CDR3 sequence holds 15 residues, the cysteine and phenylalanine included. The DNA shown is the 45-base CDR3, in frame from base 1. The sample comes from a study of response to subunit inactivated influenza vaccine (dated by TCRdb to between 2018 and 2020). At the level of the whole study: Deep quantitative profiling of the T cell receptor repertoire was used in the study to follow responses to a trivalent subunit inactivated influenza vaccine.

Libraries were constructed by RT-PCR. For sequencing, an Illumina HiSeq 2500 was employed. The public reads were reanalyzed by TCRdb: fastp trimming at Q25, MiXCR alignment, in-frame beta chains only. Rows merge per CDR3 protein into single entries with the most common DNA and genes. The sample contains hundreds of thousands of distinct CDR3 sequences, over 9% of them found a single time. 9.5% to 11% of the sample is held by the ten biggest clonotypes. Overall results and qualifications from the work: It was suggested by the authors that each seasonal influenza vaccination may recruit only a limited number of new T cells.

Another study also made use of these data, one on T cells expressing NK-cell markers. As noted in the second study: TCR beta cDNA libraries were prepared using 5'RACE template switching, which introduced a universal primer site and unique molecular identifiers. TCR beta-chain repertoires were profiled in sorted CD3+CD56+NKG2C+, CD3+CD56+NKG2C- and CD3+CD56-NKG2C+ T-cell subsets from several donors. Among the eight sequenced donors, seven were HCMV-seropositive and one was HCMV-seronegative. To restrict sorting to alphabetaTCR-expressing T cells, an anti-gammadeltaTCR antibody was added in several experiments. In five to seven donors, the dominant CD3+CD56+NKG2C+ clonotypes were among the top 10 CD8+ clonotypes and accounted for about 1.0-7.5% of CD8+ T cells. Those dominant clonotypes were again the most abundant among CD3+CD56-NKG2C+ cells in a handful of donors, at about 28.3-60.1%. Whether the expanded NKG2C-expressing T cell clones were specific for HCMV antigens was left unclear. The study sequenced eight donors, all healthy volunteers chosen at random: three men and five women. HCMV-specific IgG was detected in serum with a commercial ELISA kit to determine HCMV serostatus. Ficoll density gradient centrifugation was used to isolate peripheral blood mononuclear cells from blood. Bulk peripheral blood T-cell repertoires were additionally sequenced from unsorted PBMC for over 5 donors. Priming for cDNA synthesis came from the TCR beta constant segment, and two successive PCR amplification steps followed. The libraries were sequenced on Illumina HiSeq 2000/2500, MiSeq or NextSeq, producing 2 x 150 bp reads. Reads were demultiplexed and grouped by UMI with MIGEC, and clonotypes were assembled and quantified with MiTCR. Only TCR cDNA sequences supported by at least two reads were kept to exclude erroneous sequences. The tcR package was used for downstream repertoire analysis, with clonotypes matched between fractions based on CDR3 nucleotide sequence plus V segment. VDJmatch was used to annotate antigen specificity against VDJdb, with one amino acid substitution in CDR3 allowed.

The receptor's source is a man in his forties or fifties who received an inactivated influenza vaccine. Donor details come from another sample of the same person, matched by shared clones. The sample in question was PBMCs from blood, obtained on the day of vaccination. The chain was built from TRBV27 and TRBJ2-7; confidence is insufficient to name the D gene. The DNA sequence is TGTGCCAGCAGGAGATCTAGTTGGAGCTCCTACGAGCAGTACTTC. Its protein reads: CASRRSSWSSYEQYF.